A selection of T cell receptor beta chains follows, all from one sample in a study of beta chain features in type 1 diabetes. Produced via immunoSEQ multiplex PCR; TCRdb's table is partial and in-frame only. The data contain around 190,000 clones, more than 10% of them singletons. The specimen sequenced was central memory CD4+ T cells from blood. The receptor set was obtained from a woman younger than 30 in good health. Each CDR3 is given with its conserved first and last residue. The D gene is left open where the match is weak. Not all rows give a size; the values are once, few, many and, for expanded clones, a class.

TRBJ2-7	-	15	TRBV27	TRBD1	CASTGTVQSLVEQYF	TGTGCCAGCACCGGGACAGTCCAAAGTCTGGTGGAGCAGTACTTC
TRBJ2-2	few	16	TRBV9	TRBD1	CASRKGTGENTGELFF	TGTGCCAGCAGAAAGGGGACAGGGGAGAACACCGGGGAGCTGTTTTTT
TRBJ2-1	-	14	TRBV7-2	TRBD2	CASSLRGRDNEQFF	TGTGCCAGCAGCTTACGCGGGAGGGACAATGAGCAGTTCTTC
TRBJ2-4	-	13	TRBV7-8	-	CASSLSRQNIQYF	TGTGCCAGCAGCTTATCTAGGCAAAACATTCAGTACTTC
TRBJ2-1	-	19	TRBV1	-	CTSSQDCGGRRPAYNEQFF	TGCACCAGCAGCCAAGATTGTGGCGGTCGGAGGCCTGCCTACAATGAGCAGTTCTTC
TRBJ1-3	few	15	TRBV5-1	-	CASSFGTASGNTIYF	TGCGCCAGCAGCTTTGGCACAGCCTCTGGAAACACCATATATTTT
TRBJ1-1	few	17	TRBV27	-	CASQERGGRAMNTEAFF	TGTGCCAGTCAGGAACGGGGGGGGCGGGCAATGAACACTGAAGCTTTCTTT
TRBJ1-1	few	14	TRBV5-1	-	CASSFGHGDTEAFF	TGCGCCAGCAGCTTCGGGCACGGGGACACTGAAGCTTTCTTT
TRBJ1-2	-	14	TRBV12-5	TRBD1	CASGLDPGQYGYTF	TGTGCTAGTGGTTTGGACCCGGGACAGTATGGCTACACCTTC
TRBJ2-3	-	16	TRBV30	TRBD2	CAWSVLTSGNQDTQYF	TGTGCCTGGAGTGTACTAACTAGCGGGAATCAAGATACGCAGTATTTT
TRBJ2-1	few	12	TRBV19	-	CASSSSLGEQFF	TGTGCCAGTAGTTCTAGCCTTGGTGAGCAGTTCTTC
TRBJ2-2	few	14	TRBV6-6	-	CASRDQGNTGELFF	TGTGCCAGCAGAGATCAGGGGAACACCGGGGAGCTGTTTTTT
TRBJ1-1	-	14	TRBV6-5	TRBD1	CASSQDRDSTEAFF	TGTGCCAGCAGTCAAGACCGGGACAGCACTGAAGCTTTCTTT
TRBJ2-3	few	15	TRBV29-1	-	CSVNLGRTSTDTQYF	TGCAGCGTGAACCTAGGGAGGACTAGCACAGATACGCAGTATTTT
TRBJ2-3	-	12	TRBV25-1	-	CASSVARDTQYF	TGTGCCAGCAGTGTCGCGAGAGATACGCAGTATTTT
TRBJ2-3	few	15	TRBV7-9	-	CASSLAGGFTDTQYF	TGTGCCAGCAGCTTAGCGGGGGGTTTCACAGATACGCAGTATTTT
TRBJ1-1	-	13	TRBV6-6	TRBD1	CASSPPGGTEAFF	TGTGCCAGCAGTCCCCCAGGGGGCACTGAAGCTTTCTTT
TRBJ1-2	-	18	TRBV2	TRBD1	CASNKFVGQDDYNYGYTF	TGTGCCAGCAATAAGTTTGTGGGACAGGACGACTATAACTATGGCTACACCTTC
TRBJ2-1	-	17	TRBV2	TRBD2	CASRWTSGRKDYNEQFF	TGTGCCAGCAGGTGGACTAGCGGGAGAAAGGACTACAATGAGCAGTTCTTC
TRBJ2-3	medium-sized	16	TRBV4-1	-	CASSQVLAISTDTQYF	TGCGCCAGCAGCCAAGTCCTAGCGATTAGCACAGATACGCAGTATTTT
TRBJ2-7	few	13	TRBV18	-	CASSPAEHYEQYF	TGTGCCAGCTCACCAGCAGAACACTACGAGCAGTACTTC